This T cell receptor beta chain was documented in a study of CD8 T cells in Susac syndrome. cDNA came from around 0.5 to 1 ug RNA primed by random hexamers. TCRdb recomputed calls from the immunoSEQ multiplex PCR reads with MiXCR, one row per CDR3 protein. The repertoire has roughly 330,000 distinct CDR3 sequences, approximately 90% of them found once; the top ten carry less than 0.08%. This CDR3 comprises 15 residues. Germline CDR1 is LGHDT and CDR2 is YNNKEL (reference sequence). V was trimmed by 0 bases and J by 10 bases, leaving 16 bases between them. The TCR was taken from a human donor with multiple sclerosis. The sample comprised CD4+ T cells from PBMCs. This chain uses TRBV3-1 with TRBJ1-5; no definite D call. Written as DNA, the CDR3 is TGTGCCAGCAGCCAAGATTCCACGGGCGTCCCCCCCCAGCATTTT. It specifies CASSQDSTGVPPQHF.